The 8 T cell receptor beta chains below come from one sample, sequenced in a study of technical replicates of blood from a few donors (TCRdb year 2017). Library prep was done by the immunoSEQ multiplex PCR assay. TCRdb took over this immuneACCESS table, retaining in-frame rearrangements with V and J assigned. Such tables are incomplete; in checked studies, under half of the missing clones stem from an unresolved V gene, and the remainder is unexplained. This sample lists roughly 79,000 clones; roughly four fifths were detected once. Roughly 3.7% of the sample comes from the top ten. The material sequenced was PBMCs. The source is a human donor in good health. Some clones in this sample may be carry-over from other donors' samples.

About this clone: One end of the junction does not line up with germline, which may come from a read error. The chain couples TRBV20-1 to TRBJ1-1; TRBD1 might be the D (6 bases). The CDR3 sequence is 11 residues long. Germline-derived CDR1 and CDR2 are DFQATT and SNEGSKA (reference sequence). This CDR3 reads CRAKRGGEAFF. In nucleotides, the CDR3 is TGCAGAGCTAAGAGGGGGGGTGAGGCTTTCTTT.

The chain has TRBV5-6 and TRBJ1-1, with 9 bases fitting TRBD1. V lost 3 bases and J lost 1; bases outside the gene matches: 10. Looked up from germline, CDR1 is SGHDT and CDR2 is YYEEEE. This CDR3 contains 17 residues. As DNA, the CDR3 is TGTGCCAGCAGCTCAACCACAGGGGGCTTGGGGAACACTGAAGCTTTCTTT. Protein: CASSSTTGGLGNTEAFF. Complete variable domain (other parts from reference TRBV5-6 and TRBJ1-1): DAGVTQSPTHLIKTRGQQVTLRCSPKSGHDTVSWYQQALGQGPQFIFQYYEEEERQRGNFPDRFSGHQFPNYSSELNVNALLLGDSALYLCASSSTTGGLGNTEAFFGQGTRLTVV.

The chain links TRBV30 to TRBJ2-7; 7 bases map to TRBD1. Germline assignment: CDR1 GTSNPN and CDR2 SVGIG (reference sequence). Trimming took 0 bases from V and 2 from J; bases not matched to a gene: 4. The CDR3 is made up of 14 amino acids. CDR3 DNA sequence: TGTGCCTGGAGTGTCGTGGGACAGCCCTACGAGCAGTACTTC. This encodes CAWSVVGQPYEQYF. The complete variable domain, with remaining parts taken from reference TRBV30 and TRBJ2-7, reads SQTIHQWPATLVQPVGSPLSLECTVEGTSNPNLYWYRQAAGRGLQLLFYSVGIGQISSEVPQNLSASRPQDRQFILSSKKLLLSDSGFYLCAWSVVGQPYEQYFGPGTRLTVT.

The DNA of the CDR3 is TGCAGCGTTGAAGCCCGGCGGCGGTCGGGCTATGGCTACACCTTC. Protein product: CSVEARRRSGYGYTF. The chain employs TRBV29-1 and TRBJ1-2; D is uncertain. V lost 1 base and J lost 4, with 16 bases in between. The CDR3 loop spans 15 amino acids. Germline loops: CDR1 SQVTM, CDR2 ANQGSEA.

This sequence joins TRBV30 and TRBJ1-1; 8 nucleotides align to TRBD1. The trim removed 2 bases at V and 0 bases at J, leaving 5 bases unmatched. There are 15 residues in the CDR3. Germline V lookup: CDR1 GTSNPN, CDR2 SVGIG (reference sequence). CDR3: CAWSPRTGMNTEAFF. DNA for the CDR3: TGTGCCTGGAGTCCGCGGACAGGGATGAACACTGAAGCTTTCTTT.

J is TRBJ1-3 and V is TRBV6-5; no definite D call. The CDR3 is 11 residues long. Trimming took 5 bases from V and 10 from J, leaving 9 bases between them. The germline gives CDR1 MNHEY, CDR2 SVGAGI. The CDR3 reads CASSDLRTIYF. CDR3 in DNA: TGTGCCAGCAGTGACTTACGGACCATATATTTT.

V usage is TRBV11-1 and J usage is TRBJ2-7, with D possibly TRBD1 on 5 matching bases. V was pared by 8 bases and J by 2 bases, with 19 bases between. This CDR3 region has 15 residues. The germline V gene encodes CDR1 SGHAT and CDR2 FQDESV (reference sequence). The CDR3 bases are TGTGCCAGCCGAGCTTACCAGGGTCTCACCTACGAGCAGTACTTC. As protein: CASRAYQGLTYEQYF.

This clone came up once. The chain employs TRBV9 and TRBJ1-2; D gene uncertain. CDR1 is SGDLS, CDR2 YYNGEE, per germline. The CDR3 runs to 14 residues. Trimming removed 0 bases from V and 7 bases from J, with 13 bases in between. In DNA form, the CDR3 reads TGTGCCAGCAGCGTAGTATCGGGAGAGGGTGGCTACACCTTC. It codes for CASSVVSGEGGYTF.